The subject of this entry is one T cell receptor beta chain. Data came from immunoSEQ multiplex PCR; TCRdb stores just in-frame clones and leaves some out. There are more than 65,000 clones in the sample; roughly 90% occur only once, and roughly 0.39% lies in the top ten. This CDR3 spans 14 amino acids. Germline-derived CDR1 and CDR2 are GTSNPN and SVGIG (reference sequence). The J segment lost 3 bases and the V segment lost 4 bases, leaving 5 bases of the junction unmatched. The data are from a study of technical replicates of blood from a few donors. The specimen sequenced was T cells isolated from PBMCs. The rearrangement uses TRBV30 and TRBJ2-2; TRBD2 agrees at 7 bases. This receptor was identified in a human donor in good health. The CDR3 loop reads CAWTSGTYTGELFF. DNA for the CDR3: TGTGCCTGGACTAGCGGCACTTACACCGGGGAGCTGTTTTTT.